The 20 T cell receptor beta chains below all came from one sample that was sequenced in a study of T cell responses to AZD1222 COVID-19 vaccine. Profiling relied on immunoSEQ multiplex PCR, and the TCRdb table lists in-frame clones only, not all of them. Of about 82,000 clones listed, roughly 84% were seen once; the top ten hold roughly 18%. Sequences were derived from peripheral blood, sampled 28 days after the second AZD1222 dose. The receptor set was obtained from an adult who received the AZD1222 COVID-19 vaccine.

This chain joins TRBV6-1 and TRBJ1-2; no definite D call. CDR3 length: 13 residues. Germline lookup yields CDR1 MNHNS and CDR2 SASEGT. V dropped 1 base and J dropped 7 bases, with 10 bases sitting between them. The CDR3 nucleotides are TGTGCCAGCAGTGAAGTAGTTTCGTCTGGCTACACCTTC. Its translation is CASSEVVSSGYTF.

The chain joins TRBV19 to TRBJ2-3, with D unresolved. The germline V and J ends were trimmed by 6 bases and 8 bases, with 9 bases remaining between them. CDR3 size: 11 residues. The germline V gene encodes CDR1 LNHDA and CDR2 SQIVND (reference sequence). Here the CDR3 DNA reads TGTGCCAGTAGGGCTGGAATTACGCAGTATTTT. It yields the protein CASRAGITQYF.

The rearrangement joins TRBV3-1 (or the pseudogene TRBV3-2) to TRBJ1-2, with a tentative D call TRBD1 (5 bases). The length of the CDR3 is 14 residues. The germline CDR1 and CDR2 sequences are LGHDT and YNNKEL (reference sequence). Trimming left V 2 bases short and J 8 bases short, with 15 bases between. The CDR3: CASSQWVGVFGYTF. CDR3 DNA sequence: TGTGCCAGCAGCCAATGGGTAGGGGTTTTCGGCTACACCTTC.

The chain carries TRBV11-3 and TRBJ2-1, with a possible D match to TRBD2 (6 bases). This CDR3 region has 14 residues. CDR1 and CDR2 from the germline V gene are SGHNT and YENEEA. Deletions cut 5 bases from V and 6 bases from J, with 14 bases between. The DNA for the CDR3 is TGTGCCAGCAGCGCCTGGGGAGGCTCCAATGAGCAGTTCTTC. Protein product: CASSAWGGSNEQFF.

This rearrangement joins TRBV7-3 to TRBJ1-2; 9 nucleotides agree with TRBD1. V trimming: 6 bases; J trimming: 2 bases; junction bases outside the gene matches: 10. The CDR3 covers 16 residues. Germline values: CDR1 SGHTA, CDR2 FQGTGA. CDR3 sequence: CASRQNPGQGNYGYTF. The CDR3 bases are TGTGCCAGCAGACAGAATCCGGGACAGGGAAACTATGGCTACACCTTC.

The chain is built from TRBV24-1 and TRBJ1-4; 9 bases match TRBD1. Germline CDR1 is KGHDR and CDR2 is SFDVKD. V was clipped by 4 bases and J by 7 bases; unmatched bases: 6. The CDR3 spans 15 residues. The CDR3 spells CATSDGTGRAEKLFF. Here the CDR3 DNA reads TGTGCCACCAGTGACGGGACAGGGAGGGCTGAAAAACTGTTTTTT.

The chain carries TRBV4-2 and TRBJ1-5, with D hard to call. Germline V gives CDR1 LGHNA, CDR2 YNFKEQ. The CDR3 is 17 residues long. V was trimmed by 1 base and J by 0 bases, leaving 13 bases between them. The CDR3, as DNA: TGTGCCAGCAGCCAAGGTGAGGCGACGGCTAGCAATCAGCCCCAGCATTTT. It encodes CASSQGEATASNQPQHF.

The chain joins TRBV30 to TRBJ2-7; D is ambiguous. The CDR3 is 11 amino acids. V was pared by 2 bases and J by 4 bases, with 6 bases between. Germline V CDR1 and CDR2: GTSNPN, SVGIG (reference sequence). This CDR3 reads CAWSLGYEQYF. CDR3 nucleotides: TGTGCCTGGAGTTTGGGTTACGAGCAGTACTTC.

The V call is TRBV28, the J call TRBJ1-1; D is possibly TRBD1 (6 bases). V was shortened by 6 bases and J by 8 bases, with 19 bases between the two germline ends. Germline V gene lookup returns CDR1 MDHEN and CDR2 SYDVKM. CDR3 length: 14 amino acids. CDR3 in amino acids: CASSPPGGASEAFF. CDR3 bases: TGTGCCAGCAGCCCACCCGGGGGGGCCTCCGAAGCTTTCTTT.

The chain recombines TRBV18 with TRBJ2-7, with D perhaps TRBD2 (5 bases). With 3 bases removed from V and 2 bases from J, the gap between germline ends came to 11 bases. The CDR3 has 14 residues. CDR1 and CDR2 (germline): KGHSH, LQKENI. CDR3: CASSPGRETYEQYF. As DNA, the CDR3 is TGTGCCAGCTCACCGGGTCGGGAAACCTACGAGCAGTACTTC.

The CDR3 DNA reads TGTGCCAGCAGTTCTAAACTCACAGATACGCAGTATTTT. Its translation is CASSSKLTDTQYF. The chain recombines TRBV27 with TRBJ2-3; D not resolved. This CDR3 is 13 amino acids long. Trimming shortened V by 4 bases and J by 2 bases, and 7 bases separated the two germline ends. CDR1 is MNHEY, CDR2 SMNVEV, per germline (reference sequence).

The V and J genes are TRBV4-3 and TRBJ1-1; TRBD1 might be the D (5 bases). This CDR3 is built from 13 residues. Trimming took off 4 bases at V and 9 bases at J, with 15 bases between the two ends. The germline V gene encodes CDR1 LGHNA and CDR2 YSLEER. CDR3 bases: TGCGCCAGCAGCCTTTCAGAGGGGCTTAAAGCTTTCTTT. Translated, it gives CASSLSEGLKAFF.

The chain carries TRBV14 and TRBJ1-2; the D is unclear. The V and J ends lost 1 base and 4 bases respectively, with 13 bases between them. Germline V gene data show CDR1 as SGHDN and CDR2 as FVKESK. CDR3 length: 15 amino acids. The CDR3 bases are TGTGCCAGCAGCCAAGTCCCGGGCCAGAGCTATGGCTACACCTTC. As protein: CASSQVPGQSYGYTF. The entire variable domain, with the rest obtained from reference TRBV14 and TRBJ1-2, is as follows: EAGVTQFPSHSVIEKGQTVTLRCDPISGHDNLYWYRRVMGKEIKFLLHFVKESKQDESGMPNNRFLAERTGGTYSTLKVQPAELEDSGVYFCASSQVPGQSYGYTFGSGTRLTVV.

The chain couples TRBV11-2 to TRBJ1-2, with D possibly TRBD1 on 5 matching bases. This CDR3 contains 14 residues. V lost 4 bases to trimming and J lost 2 bases, with 11 bases between them. Germline V gene lookup returns CDR1 SGHAT and CDR2 FQNNGV. This CDR3 is CASSSPTVNYGYTF. Written as DNA, the CDR3 is TGTGCCAGCAGCTCCCCGACAGTAAACTATGGCTACACCTTC.

The V and J genes are TRBV5-1 and TRBJ1-1; a weak D match, TRBD1 (5 bases). The V end was cut by 4 bases, the J end by 4 bases, with 26 bases between. Germline CDR1 is SGHRS and CDR2 is YFSETQ. CDR3 length equals 18 residues. The CDR3: CASSRSVGADHRATEAFF. The CDR3 DNA reads as TGCGCCAGCAGCAGATCCGTTGGGGCCGACCATCGGGCCACTGAAGCTTTCTTT.

This chain uses TRBV18 with TRBJ1-5, with D perhaps matching TRBD1 (5 bases). V lost 5 bases and J 5 bases, leaving 10 bases between the germline ends. This CDR3 comprises 13 residues. CDR1 and CDR2 from the germline V gene are KGHSH and LQKENI. The CDR3 sequence is CASSKGLDQPQHF. The CDR3 coding sequence is TGTGCCAGCTCAAAGGGGCTTGATCAGCCCCAGCATTTT.

The gene calls are TRBV4-3 and TRBJ2-5; no reliable D call. CDR3 length equals 14 residues. V lost 1 base to trimming and J lost 2 bases, with 8 bases between them. Germline-derived CDR1 and CDR2 are LGHNA and YSLEER. Written as DNA, the CDR3 is TGCGCCAGCAGCCAAGCCACTACTCAAGAGACCCAGTACTTC. Translation: CASSQATTQETQYF.

In this sample, this clone turned up once. The chain uses TRBV28 and TRBJ1-6; 8 bases are shared with TRBD1. Germline V gene sequence: CDR1 MDHEN, CDR2 SYDVKM. The junction had 9 bases not matched to a gene; V was cut back by 7 bases and J by 10 bases. CDR3 length: 14 amino acids. The CDR3 sequence is CASNTGTGSSPLHF. The CDR3 nucleotides read TGTGCCAGCAATACCGGGACAGGAAGCTCACCCCTCCACTTT.

The genes are TRBV21-1 and TRBJ2-6. TRBV21-1 has pseudogene status. This CDR3 has 19 residues. DNA for the CDR3: TGTGCCAGCAGCTCCCGGAAGGGACGGCTTCCCTCTGGGGCCAACGTCCTGACTTTC. Translation gives CASSSRKGRLPSGANVLTF.

The DNA of the CDR3 is TGTGCCAGCAGCCCTTCCCGGGGCAGGGCAACCGTCAATGAGCAGTTCTTC. Translation: CASSPSRGRATVNEQFF. V gene TRBV28 combines with J gene TRBJ2-1; D assignment may be TRBD1 or TRBD2 (5 bases each). Trimming pared 6 bases from V and 6 bases from J, leaving 24 bases between. CDR3 length: 17 residues. Looked up from germline, CDR1 is MDHEN and CDR2 is SYDVKM.